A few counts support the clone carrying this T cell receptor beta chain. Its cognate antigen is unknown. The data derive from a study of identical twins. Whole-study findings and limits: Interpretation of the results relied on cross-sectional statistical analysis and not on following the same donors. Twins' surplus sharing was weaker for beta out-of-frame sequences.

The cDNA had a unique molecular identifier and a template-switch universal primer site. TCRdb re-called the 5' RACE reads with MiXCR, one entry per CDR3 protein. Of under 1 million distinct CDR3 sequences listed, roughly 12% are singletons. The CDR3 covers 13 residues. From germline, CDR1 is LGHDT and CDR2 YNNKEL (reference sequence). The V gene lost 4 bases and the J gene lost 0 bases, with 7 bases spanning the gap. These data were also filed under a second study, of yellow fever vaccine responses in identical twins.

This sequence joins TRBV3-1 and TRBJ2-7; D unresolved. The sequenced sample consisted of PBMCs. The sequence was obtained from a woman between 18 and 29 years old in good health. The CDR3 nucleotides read TGTGCCAGCAGCCGGGCAGGCTCCTACGAGCAGTACGTC. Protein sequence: CASSRAGSYEQYV.